Reported below is one T cell receptor (beta chain). The data were obtained in a study of blood T cell repertoires in COVID-19. On the study more broadly: The origin of the acute and convalescent COVID-19 samples was the United States, Italy and Spain. Sample material is recorded as cDNA or gDNA derived from T cells, B-cell-depleted T cells, or PBMCs.

Trimming removed 5 bases at V and 9 bases at J, with 19 bases between. From germline, CDR1 is MDHEN and CDR2 SYDVKM. CDR3 size: 14 residues. As originally analysed: Estimation of nucleated cell counts was performed using reference gene primer amplification. Profiled with immunoSEQ multiplex PCR; TCRdb holds only in-frame clones, not every one. V and J calls and clone size follow that table, whereas D and trimming were derived from the DNA. The sample lists 130,000 to 150,000 clones, over 80% occurring once. The V call is TRBV28, the J call TRBJ2-5; D is ambiguous. The TCR comes from a woman in her thirties or forties with active or convalescent COVID-19. Sequenced: peripheral blood. The CDR3 reads CASSRPDARAAQYF. CDR3 coding DNA: TGTGCCAGCAGTCGTCCGGATGCGCGCGCGGCCCAGTACTTC.